This is a list of T cell receptor beta chains from one sample in a study of T cell changes during pregnancy in multiple sclerosis. The protocol was immunoSEQ multiplex PCR, while the TCRdb copy is restricted to in-frame clones and leaves out a portion. Seen here are about 76,000 clones, 80% to 95% observed once, and the top ten hold roughly 3.9%. The sequenced sample was peripheral blood, obtained after pregnancy. These receptors all stem from a female donor in good health, enrolled as a control in a pregnancy study. Both conserved end residues are part of each CDR3. The D gene is left open where the match is weak. Some rows mark clone size as missing; the rest say once, few, many or name a class of expanded clone.

TRBD2	TRBJ2-7	TRBV6-5	NA	CASGLAGFYEQYF	TGTGCCAGCGGACTAGCGGGATTCTACGAGCAGTACTTC
NA	TRBJ2-1	TRBV7-3	once	CASSLDSQREEQFF	TGTGCCAGCAGCTTAGATTCGCAGAGGGAAGAGCAGTTCTTC
NA	TRBJ1-6	TRBV6-6	NA	CASSFQGSPLHF	TGTGCCAGCAGTTTCCAGGGTTCACCCCTCCACTTT
TRBD2	TRBJ2-5	TRBV4-1	NA	CASSHGLAGEETQYF	TGCGCCAGCAGCCACGGACTAGCGGGAGAAGAGACCCAGTACTTC
NA	TRBJ1-5	TRBV6-1	NA	CASSEGGNQPQHF	TGTGCCAGCAGTGAAGGAGGGAATCAGCCCCAGCATTTT
TRBD1	TRBJ1-5	TRBV19	NA	CASSITRGLYSNQPQHF	TGTGCCAGTAGTATAACCAGGGGGCTATATAGCAATCAGCCCCAGCATTTT
NA	TRBJ2-5	TRBV9	NA	CASSDTGSETQYF	TGTGCCAGCAGCGACACGGGATCTGAGACCCAGTACTTC
TRBD1	TRBJ1-6	TRBV10-3	NA	CAISGTGSSYNSPLHF	TGTGCCATCAGTGGGACAGGAAGCTCCTATAATTCACCCCTCCACTTT
NA	TRBJ1-1	TRBV30	NA	CAWSAPLGVEAFF	TGTGCCTGGAGCGCTCCCCTCGGGGTTGAAGCTTTCTTT
NA	TRBJ2-5	TRBV28	medium-sized	CASSLTGLETQYF	TGTGCCAGCAGTCTAACAGGGTTAGAGACCCAGTACTTC
TRBD1	TRBJ2-2	TRBV9	NA	CASSGPGQGSGELFF	TGTGCCAGCAGCGGGCCGGGACAGGGGTCCGGGGAGCTGTTTTTT
TRBD2	TRBJ2-2	TRBV5-8	NA	CASSLELAGVTGELFF	TGTGCCAGCAGCTTGGAACTAGCGGGAGTAACGGGGGAGCTGTTTTTT
TRBD1	TRBJ1-1	TRBV15	NA	CATSPVRDRGDTEAFF	TGTGCCACCAGTCCAGTCCGGGACAGGGGCGACACTGAAGCTTTCTTT
TRBD1	TRBJ1-5	TRBV6-5	once	CASSPDRLDNQPQHF	TGTGCCAGCAGCCCGGACAGGCTGGACAATCAGCCCCAGCATTTT
NA	TRBJ2-1	TRBV6-1	NA	CASSEAGTRNEQFF	TGTGCCAGCAGTGAAGCCGGGACTCGCAATGAGCAGTTCTTC
TRBD2	TRBJ2-1	TRBV4-3	NA	CASSQDGTSPPFEQFF	TGCGCCAGCAGCCAAGATGGGACTAGTCCCCCATTCGAGCAGTTCTTC
NA	TRBJ1-5	TRBV30	NA	CAWSDGNNQPQHF	TGTGCCTGGAGTGATGGCAATAATCAGCCCCAGCATTTT
NA	TRBJ2-7	TRBV5-6	once	CASSGVGTSYEQYF	TGTGCCAGCTCGGGGGTAGGAACCTCCTACGAGCAGTACTTC
TRBD1	TRBJ1-3	TRBV6-4	NA	CASKIHGAELGQGGGNTIYF	TGTGCCAGCAAAATTCATGGGGCAGAACTCGGACAGGGAGGTGGAAACACCATATATTTT
TRBD1	TRBJ2-7	TRBV28	NA	CASSYGQGSTYEQYF	TGTGCCAGCAGTTACGGACAGGGGTCTACCTACGAGCAGTACTTC
NA	TRBJ1-1	TRBV5-6	NA	CASSSWGGYQNTEAFF	TGTGCCAGCAGCTCCTGGGGAGGGTATCAGAACACTGAAGCTTTCTTT
NA	TRBJ2-1	TRBV10-1	once	CASSERGEGYGEQFF	TGCGCCAGCAGTGAAAGGGGGGAGGGCTATGGTGAGCAGTTCTTC
TRBD1	TRBJ1-2	TRBV7-2	NA	CASSGTGTVYGYTF	TGTGCCAGCAGCGGGACCGGGACAGTCTATGGCTACACCTTC
NA	TRBJ1-5	TRBV19	NA	CASSIDRGSQPQHF	TGTGCCAGTAGTATTGATAGGGGTAGCCAGCCCCAGCATTTT
NA	TRBJ1-4	TRBV28	NA	CASSQGRLRADEKLFF	TGTGCCAGCAGCCAAGGACGGTTGAGGGCCGATGAAAAACTGTTTTTT
NA	TRBJ1-4	TRBV25-1	once	CASSEQGGREKLFF	TGTGCCAGCAGTGAACAGGGAGGGCGTGAAAAACTGTTTTTT
TRBD1	TRBJ2-3	TRBV7-6	NA	CASSPLGDRGDTQYF	TGTGCCAGCAGCCCACTTGGGGACAGGGGAGATACGCAGTATTTT
TRBD2	TRBJ2-5	TRBV2	NA	CASSESSGGPETQYF	TGTGCCAGCAGTGAGAGTAGCGGGGGGCCAGAGACCCAGTACTTC
NA	TRBJ1-5	TRBV28	NA	CASSLSLAVSNQPQHF	TGTGCCAGCAGTTTGTCGTTGGCAGTAAGCAATCAGCCCCAGCATTTT
TRBD1	TRBJ1-2	TRBV28	NA	CASSLIPGGVHGYTF	TGTGCCAGCAGCTTAATCCCAGGGGGCGTACATGGCTACACCTTC
TRBD2	TRBJ2-2	TRBV5-1	NA	CASSGKVSGGSGELFF	TGCGCCAGCAGCGGGAAAGTTAGCGGGGGTTCCGGGGAGCTGTTTTTT
NA	TRBJ1-1	TRBV11-3	NA	CASSLARGTEAFF	TGTGCCAGCAGCTTAGCCCGAGGCACTGAAGCTTTCTTT
TRBD1	TRBJ1-4	TRBV7-3	once	CASAKQGAGEKLFF	TGTGCCAGCGCTAAACAGGGGGCTGGAGAAAAACTGTTTTTT
NA	TRBJ1-5	TRBV21-1	NA	CASSKARQGGQPQHF	TGTGCCAGCAGCAAAGCCCGACAGGGAGGTCAGCCCCAGCATTTT
NA	TRBJ2-7	TRBV27	NA	CARYRESYEQYF	TGTGCCAGGTACAGGGAGTCCTACGAGCAGTACTTC
TRBD1	TRBJ1-2	TRBV5-1	NA	CASSLDRGGGYTF	TGCGCCAGCAGCCTGGACAGGGGAGGAGGCTACACCTTC
TRBD2	TRBJ2-2	TRBV9	NA	CASSPGGGLTGELFF	TGTGCCAGCAGCCCGGGCGGGGGGCTCACCGGGGAGCTGTTTTTT
TRBD1	TRBJ1-6	TRBV30	NA	CAWNRDRGYSPLHF	TGTGCCTGGAACCGGGACAGGGGGTATTCACCCCTCCACTTT
NA	TRBJ2-3	TRBV4-3	NA	CASSQDQWGLGRSTDTQYF	TGCGCCAGCAGCCAAGATCAGTGGGGATTGGGGCGGAGCACAGATACGCAGTATTTT
TRBD1	TRBJ1-1	TRBV29-1	NA	CSVERQGAYEAFF	TGCAGCGTTGAAAGGCAGGGGGCGTATGAAGCTTTCTTT
NA	TRBJ2-7	TRBV4-1	once	CASSLHTSYEQYF	TGCGCCAGCAGCCTACACACAAGCTACGAGCAGTACTTC
TRBD2	TRBJ2-7	TRBV27	NA	CASSLGLAGTYEQYF	TGTGCCAGCAGTCTTGGACTAGCGGGAACCTACGAGCAGTACTTC
TRBD2	TRBJ2-7	TRBV4-2	few	CASSLSGVLSYEQYF	TGTGCCAGCAGCCTGAGCGGGGTACTCTCCTACGAGCAGTACTTC
NA	TRBJ1-5	TRBV28	NA	CASNSRGLQSNQPQHF	TGTGCCAGCAATAGTAGGGGTCTGCAAAGCAATCAGCCCCAGCATTTT
TRBD2	TRBJ2-5	TRBV29-1	NA	CSVSAGDETQYF	TGCAGCGTCTCCGCGGGGGACGAGACCCAGTACTTC
NA	TRBJ2-3	TRBV2	NA	CASLVSDTQYF	TGTGCCAGCCTAGTCTCAGATACGCAGTATTTT
NA	TRBJ1-1	TRBV6-4	NA	CASSDKQGNTEAFF	TGTGCCAGCAGTGACAAACAGGGTAACACTGAAGCTTTCTTT
NA	TRBJ1-3	TRBV28	NA	CASSPTGQVSGNTIYF	TGTGCCAGCAGTCCAACTGGCCAGGTCTCTGGAAACACCATATATTTT
NA	TRBJ2-2	TRBV19	once	CASRFGGNTGELFF	TGTGCCAGTAGGTTCGGGGGGAACACCGGGGAGCTGTTTTTT
TRBD1	TRBJ2-2	TRBV29-1	NA	CSAGQGAPGELFF	TGCAGCGCCGGACAGGGGGCCCCCGGGGAGCTGTTTTTT